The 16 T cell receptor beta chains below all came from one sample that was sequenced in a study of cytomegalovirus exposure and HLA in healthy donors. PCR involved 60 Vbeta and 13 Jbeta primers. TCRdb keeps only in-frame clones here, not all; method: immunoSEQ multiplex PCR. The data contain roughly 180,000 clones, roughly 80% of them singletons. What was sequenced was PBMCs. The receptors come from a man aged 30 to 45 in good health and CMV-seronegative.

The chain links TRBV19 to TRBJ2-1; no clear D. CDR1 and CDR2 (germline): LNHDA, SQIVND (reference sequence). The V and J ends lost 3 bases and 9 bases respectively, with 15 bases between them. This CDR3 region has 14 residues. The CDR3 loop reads CASSIPLAATEQFF. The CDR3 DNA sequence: TGTGCCAGTAGTATCCCCCTTGCGGCTACTGAGCAGTTCTTC.

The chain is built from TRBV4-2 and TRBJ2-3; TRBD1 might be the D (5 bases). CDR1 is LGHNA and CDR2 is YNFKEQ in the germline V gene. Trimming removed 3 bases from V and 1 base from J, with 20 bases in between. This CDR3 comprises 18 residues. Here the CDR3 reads CASSHHPTQQGGTDTQYF. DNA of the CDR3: TGTGCCAGCAGCCACCATCCCACCCAGCAGGGCGGCACAGATACGCAGTATTTT.

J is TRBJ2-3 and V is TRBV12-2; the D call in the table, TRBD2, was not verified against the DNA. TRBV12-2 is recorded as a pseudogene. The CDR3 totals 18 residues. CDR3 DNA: TGTGCAAGTCGCCACTCACGGCGGGCCGAAGGTAACACAGATACGCAGTATTTT. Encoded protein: CASRHSRRAEGNTDTQYF.

In nucleotides, the CDR3 is TGCGCCAGCTCCCTGGGGGCCCAATTGTACAATGAGCAGTTCTTC. It is translated as CASSLGAQLYNEQFF. The V gene is TRBV5-1, the J gene TRBJ2-1; a possible D gene is TRBD1 (6 bases). V lost 7 bases and J 4 bases, leaving 18 bases between the germline ends. The CDR3 has 15 amino acids. Germline values: CDR1 SGHRS, CDR2 YFSETQ.

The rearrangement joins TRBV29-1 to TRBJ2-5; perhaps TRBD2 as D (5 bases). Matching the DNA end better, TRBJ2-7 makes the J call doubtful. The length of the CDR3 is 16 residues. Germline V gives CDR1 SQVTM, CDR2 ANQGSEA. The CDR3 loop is CSVEDQSMAGSYEQYF. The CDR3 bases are TGCAGCGTTGAAGATCAAAGCATGGCGGGTTCCTACGAGCAGTACTTC.

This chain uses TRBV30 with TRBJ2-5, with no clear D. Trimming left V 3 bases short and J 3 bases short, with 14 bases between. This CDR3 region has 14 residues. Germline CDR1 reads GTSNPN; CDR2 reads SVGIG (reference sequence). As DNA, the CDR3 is TGTGCCTGGAGCAGGCTCCCAAAGAAAGAGACCCAGTACTTC. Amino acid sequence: CAWSRLPKKETQYF.

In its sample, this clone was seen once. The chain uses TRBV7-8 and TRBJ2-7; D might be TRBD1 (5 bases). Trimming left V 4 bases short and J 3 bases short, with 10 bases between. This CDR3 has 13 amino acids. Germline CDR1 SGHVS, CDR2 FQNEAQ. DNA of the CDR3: TGTGCCAGCAGCTGGCAGGGATACTACGAGCAGTACTTC. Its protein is CASSWQGYYEQYF.

The CDR3 reads CASSSSGTGLYQETQYF. CDR3 DNA: TGCGCCAGCAGCTCATCGGGGACAGGGTTGTACCAAGAGACCCAGTACTTC. V is TRBV5-1 and J is TRBJ2-5, with 9 positions matching TRBD1. This CDR3 comprises 17 residues. Germline values: CDR1 SGHRS, CDR2 YFSETQ. V was pared by 3 bases and J by 0 bases, with 9 bases of the junction left unmatched. The variable domain in full, with the rest retrieved from reference TRBV5-1 and TRBJ2-5, is KAGVTQTPRYLIKTRGQQVTLSCSPISGHRSVSWYQQTPGQGLQFLFEYFSETQRNKGNFPGRFSGRQFSNSRSEMNVSTLELGDSALYLCASSSSGTGLYQETQYFGPGTRLLVL.

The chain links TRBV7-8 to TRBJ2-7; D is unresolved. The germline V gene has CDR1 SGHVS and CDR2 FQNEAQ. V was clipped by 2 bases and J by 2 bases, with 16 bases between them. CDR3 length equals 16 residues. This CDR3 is CASSLQGGQSPYEQYF. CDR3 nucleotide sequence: TGTGCCAGCAGCTTACAAGGTGGGCAGTCCCCCTACGAGCAGTACTTC. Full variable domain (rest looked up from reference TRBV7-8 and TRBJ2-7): GAGVSQSPRYKVAKRGQDVALRCDPISGHVSLFWYQQALGQGPEFLTYFQNEAQLDKSGLPSDRFFAERPEGSVSTLKIQRTQQEDSAVYLCASSLQGGQSPYEQYFGPGTRLTVT.

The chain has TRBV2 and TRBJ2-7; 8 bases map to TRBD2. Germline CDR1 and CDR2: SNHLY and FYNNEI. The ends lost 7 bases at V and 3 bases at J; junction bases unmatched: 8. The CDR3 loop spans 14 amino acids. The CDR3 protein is CASNPRTSNYEQYF. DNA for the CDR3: TGTGCCAGCAACCCCAGGACTAGCAACTACGAGCAGTACTTC.

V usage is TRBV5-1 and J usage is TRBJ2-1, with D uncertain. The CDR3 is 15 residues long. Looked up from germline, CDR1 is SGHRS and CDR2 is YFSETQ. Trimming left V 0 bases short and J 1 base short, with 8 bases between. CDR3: CASSLDSPSYNEQFF. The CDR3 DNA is TGCGCCAGCAGCTTGGACTCTCCATCCTACAATGAGCAGTTCTTC.

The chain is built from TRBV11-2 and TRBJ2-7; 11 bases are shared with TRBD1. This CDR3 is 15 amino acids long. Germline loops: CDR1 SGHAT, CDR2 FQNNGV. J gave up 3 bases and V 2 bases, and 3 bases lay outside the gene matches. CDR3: CASSLSGTGGYEQYF. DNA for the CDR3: TGTGCCAGCAGCTTATCTGGGACAGGGGGCTACGAGCAGTACTTC.

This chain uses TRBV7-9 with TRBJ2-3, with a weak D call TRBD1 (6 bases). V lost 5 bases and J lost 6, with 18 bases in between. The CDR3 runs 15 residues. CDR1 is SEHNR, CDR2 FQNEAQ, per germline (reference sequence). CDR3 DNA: TGTGCCAGCAGCCCACGTAACAGGGTTCGCGATACGCAGTATTTT. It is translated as CASSPRNRVRDTQYF.

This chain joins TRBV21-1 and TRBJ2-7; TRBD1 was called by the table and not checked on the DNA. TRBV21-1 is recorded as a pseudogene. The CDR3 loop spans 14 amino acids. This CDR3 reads CASTHPPPSYEQYF. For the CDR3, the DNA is TGTGCCAGCACCCATCCGCCTCCCAGCTACGAGCAGTACTTC.

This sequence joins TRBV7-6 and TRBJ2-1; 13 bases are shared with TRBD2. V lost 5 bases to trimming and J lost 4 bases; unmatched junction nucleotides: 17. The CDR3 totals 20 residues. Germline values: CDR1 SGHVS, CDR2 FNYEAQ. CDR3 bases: TGTGCCAGCAGCCTAAAGAGACTAGCGGGAGGTTTGGGGGTATACAATGAGCAGTTCTTC. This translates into CASSLKRLAGGLGVYNEQFF.

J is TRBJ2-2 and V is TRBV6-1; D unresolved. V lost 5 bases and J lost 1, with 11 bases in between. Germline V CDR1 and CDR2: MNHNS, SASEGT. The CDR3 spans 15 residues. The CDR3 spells CASSPFSQNTGELFF. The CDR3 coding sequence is TGTGCCAGCAGTCCTTTCTCACAGAACACCGGGGAGCTGTTTTTT.